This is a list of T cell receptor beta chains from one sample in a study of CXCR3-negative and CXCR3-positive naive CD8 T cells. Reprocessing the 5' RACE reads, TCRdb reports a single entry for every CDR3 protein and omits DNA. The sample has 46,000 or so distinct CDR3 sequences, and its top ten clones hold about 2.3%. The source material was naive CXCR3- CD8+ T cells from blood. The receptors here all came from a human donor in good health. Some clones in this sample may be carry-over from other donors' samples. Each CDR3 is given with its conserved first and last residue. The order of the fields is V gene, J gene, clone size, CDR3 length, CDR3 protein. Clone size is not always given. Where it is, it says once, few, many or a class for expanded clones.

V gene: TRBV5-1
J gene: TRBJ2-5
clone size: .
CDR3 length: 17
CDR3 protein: CASSSLPHHRGLETQYF

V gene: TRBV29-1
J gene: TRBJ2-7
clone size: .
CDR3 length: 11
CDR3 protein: CSGSLGLEQYF

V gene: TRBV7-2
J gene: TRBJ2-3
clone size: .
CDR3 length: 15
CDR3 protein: CASSLRHGSTDTQYF

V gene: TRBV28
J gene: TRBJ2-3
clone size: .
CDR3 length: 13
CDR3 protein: CASSSRLTDTQYF

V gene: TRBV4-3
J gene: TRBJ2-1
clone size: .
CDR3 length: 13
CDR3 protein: CASSQAGRDEQFF

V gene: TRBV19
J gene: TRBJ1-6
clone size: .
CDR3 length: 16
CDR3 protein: CASNPGTGESNSPLHF

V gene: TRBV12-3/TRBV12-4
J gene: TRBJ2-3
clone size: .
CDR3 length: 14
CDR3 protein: CASSSPDREDTQYF

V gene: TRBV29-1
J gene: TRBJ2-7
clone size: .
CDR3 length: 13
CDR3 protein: CSVRGGTTYEQYF

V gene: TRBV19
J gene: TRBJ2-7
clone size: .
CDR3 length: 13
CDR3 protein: CASSSYGYGEQYF

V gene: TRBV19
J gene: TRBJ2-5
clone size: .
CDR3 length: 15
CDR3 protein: CASSIRTGGQETQYF

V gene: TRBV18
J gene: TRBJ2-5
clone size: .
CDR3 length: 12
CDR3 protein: CASSLATGTQYF

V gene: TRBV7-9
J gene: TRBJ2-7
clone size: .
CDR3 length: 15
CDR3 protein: CASSLDPGQNYEQYF

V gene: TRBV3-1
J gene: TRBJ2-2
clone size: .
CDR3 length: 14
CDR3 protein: CASSITSNTGELFF

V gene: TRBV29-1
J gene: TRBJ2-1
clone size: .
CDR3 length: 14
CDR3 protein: CSETSGTSYNEQFF

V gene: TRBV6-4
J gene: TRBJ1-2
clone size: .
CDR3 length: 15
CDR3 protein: CASSDSTRDSGGYTF

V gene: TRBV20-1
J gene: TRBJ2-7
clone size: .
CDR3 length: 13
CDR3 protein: CSARGQLGYEQYF

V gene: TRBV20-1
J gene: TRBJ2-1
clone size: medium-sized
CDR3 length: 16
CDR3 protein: CSARTLRQLSYNEQFF

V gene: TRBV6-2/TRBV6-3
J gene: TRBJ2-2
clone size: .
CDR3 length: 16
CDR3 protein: CASHRDTDSNTGELFF

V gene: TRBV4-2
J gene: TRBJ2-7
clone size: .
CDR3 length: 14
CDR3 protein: CASSQEQGNSEQYF

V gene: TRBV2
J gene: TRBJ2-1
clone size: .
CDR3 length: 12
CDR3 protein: CARSGRADEQFF

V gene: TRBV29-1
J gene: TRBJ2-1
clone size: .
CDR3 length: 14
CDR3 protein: CSVSSGSSYNEQFF

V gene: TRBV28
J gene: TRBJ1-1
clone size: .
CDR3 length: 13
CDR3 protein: CASQGTVNTEAFF

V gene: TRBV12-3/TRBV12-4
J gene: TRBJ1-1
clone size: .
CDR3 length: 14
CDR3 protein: CASSYKGGGTEAFF

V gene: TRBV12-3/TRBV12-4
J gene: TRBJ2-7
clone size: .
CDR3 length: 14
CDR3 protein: CASSLRDRGSEQYF

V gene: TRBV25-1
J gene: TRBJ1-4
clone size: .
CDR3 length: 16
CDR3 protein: CASSGPGQGVNEKLFF

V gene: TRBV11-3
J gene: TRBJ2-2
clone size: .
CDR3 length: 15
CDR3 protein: CASRGRAVSTGELFF

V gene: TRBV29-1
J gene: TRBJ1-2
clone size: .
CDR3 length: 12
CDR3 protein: CSARQAAYGYTF

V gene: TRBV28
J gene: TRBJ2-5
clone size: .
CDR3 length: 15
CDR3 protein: CASSLPGGGRETQYF

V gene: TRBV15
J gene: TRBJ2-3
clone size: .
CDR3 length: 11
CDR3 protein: CATSIPDTQYF

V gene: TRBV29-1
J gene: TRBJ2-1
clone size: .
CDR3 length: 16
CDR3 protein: CSVTGSRGAGSYEQFF

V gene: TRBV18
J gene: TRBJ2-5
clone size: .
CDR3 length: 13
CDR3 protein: CASSPGGEETQYF

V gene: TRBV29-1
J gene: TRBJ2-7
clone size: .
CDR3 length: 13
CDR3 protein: CRAVPGSSYEQYF

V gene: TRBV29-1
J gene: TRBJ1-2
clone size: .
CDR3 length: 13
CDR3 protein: CSVVDRDSYGYTF

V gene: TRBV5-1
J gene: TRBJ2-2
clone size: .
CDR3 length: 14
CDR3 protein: CASQTSGNTGELFF